Each of the 20 T cell receptor beta chains below was sequenced from the same sample in a study of spatial heterogeneity in lung cancer. Each CDR3 protein gets one entry after TCRdb re-called the 5' RACE reads with MiXCR. Here the sample spans approximately 47,000 distinct CDR3 sequences, 7.6% being singletons. Described time point: sample taken at primary tumor resection. Extraction of whole RNA from tumor, nontumor lung or frozen PBMC preceded unsorted sequencing. The sample was PBMCs, taken at surgery. Receptors were obtained from a female donor with early-stage non-small cell lung cancer.

The chain employs TRBV30 and TRBJ1-6; 9 bases are a match to TRBD1. CDR1 and CDR2 from the germline V gene are GTSNPN and SVGIG (reference sequence). The CDR3 has 14 amino acids. J gave up 7 bases and V 2 bases, and 3 bases lay outside the gene matches. The CDR3 spells CAWSRDRENSPLHF. CDR3 nucleotides: TGTGCCTGGAGTCGGGACAGGGAGAATTCACCCCTCCACTTT.

V and J are TRBV5-1 and TRBJ1-1; 9 nucleotides align to TRBD1. The J segment lost 3 bases and the V segment lost 5 bases, leaving 17 bases of the junction unmatched. Germline CDR1 and CDR2: SGHRS and YFSETQ. The CDR3 is 18 amino acids. CDR3 sequence: CASSSFPMGQGPYTEAFF. For the CDR3, the DNA is TGCGCCAGCAGTTCGTTTCCCATGGGACAGGGACCCTACACTGAAGCTTTCTTT.

The chain recombines TRBV28 with TRBJ2-5, with 10 bases that match TRBD2. With V trimmed by 9 bases and J by 3 bases, 4 bases remained unmatched. There are 13 residues in the CDR3. Looked up from germline, CDR1 is MDHEN and CDR2 is SYDVKM. For the CDR3, the DNA is TGTGCCAGTGAAGCGGGGGGGAAAGAGACCCAGTACTTC. Translated: CASEAGGKETQYF. Full variable domain (missing parts from reference TRBV28 and TRBJ2-5): DVKVTQSSRYLVKRTGEKVFLECVQDMDHENMFWYRQDPGLGLRLIYFSYDVKMKEKGDIPEGYSVSREKKERFSLILESASTNQTSMYLCASEAGGKETQYFGPGTRLLVL.

A few counts support this clonotype. This chain links TRBV28 with TRBJ2-5, with D unresolved. Between the trimmed V and J ends, which lost 4 bases and 5 bases, there was a span of 14 bases. CDR3 length: 14 residues. Germline V gene data show CDR1 as MDHEN and CDR2 as SYDVKM. CDR3 loop: CASSSPALGETQYF. The CDR3 coding sequence is TGTGCCAGCAGTTCCCCGGCCTTAGGGGAGACCCAGTACTTC.

This clonotype has just a few counts. The chain employs TRBV10-3 and TRBJ1-3; 7 bases fit TRBD1. There are 14 residues in the CDR3. Germline CDR1 ENHRY, CDR2 SYGVKD. With V trimmed by 3 bases and J by 4 bases, 3 bases remained unmatched. CDR3 residues: CAISEQGSGNTIYF. DNA for the CDR3: TGTGCCATCAGTGAACAGGGGTCCGGAAACACCATATATTTT.

There are a few counts of this clonotype. V and J are TRBV11-2 and TRBJ2-7; 8 bases agree with TRBD2. The V and J ends lost 1 base and 4 bases, in that order; junction bases with no gene match: 3. The CDR3 spans 14 residues. Germline values: CDR1 SGHAT, CDR2 FQNNGV. The CDR3 nucleotides read TGTGCCAGCAGCTTAGTCGGGGGGGCGTACGAGCAGTACTTC. Translation: CASSLVGGAYEQYF.

The V and J genes are TRBV19 and TRBJ1-2; 7 nucleotides line up with TRBD1. Germline V gene data show CDR1 as LNHDA and CDR2 as SQIVND (reference sequence). CDR3 size: 15 residues. Unmatched junction bases numbered 9, after V lost 4 bases and J lost 4 bases. Here the CDR3 reads CASSTEKTGSYGYTF. As DNA, the CDR3 is TGTGCCAGTAGTACCGAAAAGACAGGGTCCTATGGCTACACCTTC.

This clonotype was seen repeatedly, ten times or more. This chain links TRBV12-3 or TRBV12-4 with TRBJ1-3; D unresolved. V shed 7 bases and J shed 7 bases, with 8 bases lying between them. CDR3 size: 11 residues. CDR3 DNA sequence: TGTGCCAGCACGCCGGCTAACACCATATATTTT. Translating gives CASTPANTIYF.

About this clonotype itself: A much larger clone lies a single base off, so this may be a read error. V usage is TRBV28 and J usage is TRBJ2-7; D remains unclear. The V gene's germline CDR1 is MDHEN and CDR2 SYDVKM. V lost 2 bases, J lost 6 bases, and 14 bases lay in between. This CDR3 contains 14 residues. The CDR3 DNA reads as TGTGCCAGCAGTTTACCCTCTCTGGCCTGCGAGCAGTACTTC. Residues: CASSLPSLACEQYF.

This clonotype was seen repeatedly, ten times or more. The V call is TRBV15, the J call TRBJ2-3, with TRBD1 as a possible D gene (5 bases). This CDR3 region has 16 residues. Looked up from germline, CDR1 is LNHNV and CDR2 is YYDKDF (reference sequence). The V and J ends lost 3 bases and 0 bases respectively, with 13 bases between them. The CDR3 protein is CATSSLRGPSTDTQYF. CDR3 DNA: TGTGCCACCAGCAGTTTAAGGGGCCCTAGCACAGATACGCAGTATTTT.

This clonotype was counted only a few times. The chain links TRBV6-2 or TRBV6-3 to TRBJ2-5; 9 nucleotides match TRBD2. Germline values: CDR1 MNHEY, CDR2 SVGEGT. The CDR3 sequence is 16 residues long. J lost 0 bases, V lost 8 bases, and 10 bases had no gene match. The CDR3 nucleotides read TGTGCCAGCTTACTTGGACTAGCGTGGTACCAAGAGACCCAGTACTTC. It is translated as CASLLGLAWYQETQYF.

This clonotype was observed many times. This rearrangement joins TRBV20-1 to TRBJ2-3; the D is unclear. The CDR3 consists of 15 residues. CDR1 is DFQATT and CDR2 is SNEGSKA in the germline V gene (reference sequence). The germline V and J ends were trimmed by 3 bases and 1 base, with 14 bases remaining between them. The CDR3 nucleotides read TGCAGTGCTAGGGGCCATCGGCCCCGCACAGATACGCAGTATTTT. Its protein product is CSARGHRPRTDTQYF.

This clonotype was seen more than once but under ten times. This chain links TRBV28 with TRBJ2-5; possibly TRBD1 or TRBD2 for D (5 bases each). Germline V CDR1 and CDR2: MDHEN, SYDVKM. The CDR3 runs 14 residues. Trimming cost V 5 bases and J 2 bases, with 12 bases left between them. CDR3 sequence (DNA): TGTGCCAGCAGTACATGGGACGTACAAGAGACCCAGTACTTC. This translates into CASSTWDVQETQYF.

This clonotype has more than one count but fewer than ten. The CDR3 nucleotides read TGTGCCAGCATTCCGGGACCTGTCTCTGGGGCCAACGTCCTGACTTTC. This gives the protein CASIPGPVSGANVLTF. The V call is TRBV6-2 or TRBV6-3, the J call TRBJ2-6, with D perhaps given as TRBD1 or TRBD2 (5 bases each). The CDR3 is 16 residues long. V gave up 7 bases and J gave up 0 bases, with 13 bases separating them. Germline V lookup: CDR1 MNHEY, CDR2 SVGEGT.

This clonotype occurred many times. This sequence joins TRBV6-5 and TRBJ2-7; D perhaps matches TRBD1 (5 bases). Germline V lookup: CDR1 MNHEY, CDR2 SVGAGI. Trimming took 6 bases from V and 2 from J, leaving 14 bases between them. The CDR3 covers 14 residues. CDR3: CASRNSQGTYEQYF. DNA for the CDR3: TGTGCCAGCAGGAACAGCCAGGGAACCTACGAGCAGTACTTC.

Details on this clonotype: A single base separates this from a much larger clone, so it may be a read error. The chain has TRBV3-1 and TRBJ2-3, with 8 bases fitting TRBD2. Germline lookup yields CDR1 LGHDT and CDR2 YNNKEL (reference sequence). The CDR3 loop spans 15 amino acids. DNA of the CDR3: TGTGCCAGCGGCCAAATTAGCGGGGTGCGGGATACGCAGTATTTT. The encoded protein is CASGQISGVRDTQYF.

A remark on this clonotype: This may be a read error: a much more frequent sequence differs by one nucleotide. The J gene is TRBJ2-5, the V gene TRBV7-3, with TRBD1 matching over 7 bases. Unmatched junction bases numbered 8, after V lost 5 bases and J lost 2 bases. Germline V lookup: CDR1 SGHTA, CDR2 FQGTGA. This CDR3 comprises 15 residues. CDR3 loop: CASSRASRGQETQYF. In DNA form, the CDR3 reads TGTGCCAGCAGCCGCGCTAGCAGGGGGCAAGAGACCCAGTACTTC.

The chain links TRBV5-6 to TRBJ1-2, with a tentative D call TRBD1 (5 bases). This CDR3 comprises 13 residues. Germline assignment: CDR1 SGHDT and CDR2 YYEEEE. V lost 4 bases, J lost 8 bases, and 15 bases lay in between. In DNA form, the CDR3 reads TGTGCCAGCAGCCCAAGGACACTTCGGGGCTACACCTTC. It specifies CASSPRTLRGYTF.

This clonotype was observed a handful of times. The chain couples TRBV3-1 to TRBJ1-4, with 9 bases aligning to TRBD1. V shed 4 bases, J shed 14 bases, and the junction held 11 bases outside the gene matches. The CDR3 is made up of 14 amino acids. CDR1 is LGHDT, CDR2 YNNKEL, per germline (reference sequence). The chain's CDR3 is CASSPRDREVSLFF. In DNA form, the CDR3 reads TGTGCCAGCAGCCCGCGGGACAGGGAAGTTTCGCTGTTTTTT.

DNA for the CDR3: TGCAGTGCTAGAGTGGTGGGGACTAGCGGTGCTAGCACAGATACGCAGTATTTT. This translates into CSARVVGTSGASTDTQYF. This chain joins TRBV20-1 and TRBJ2-3, with TRBD2 matching 11 bases. This CDR3 is built from 18 residues. Germline V gene data show CDR1 as DFQATT and CDR2 as SNEGSKA (reference sequence). With V trimmed by 1 base and J by 0 bases, 9 bases remained unmatched.